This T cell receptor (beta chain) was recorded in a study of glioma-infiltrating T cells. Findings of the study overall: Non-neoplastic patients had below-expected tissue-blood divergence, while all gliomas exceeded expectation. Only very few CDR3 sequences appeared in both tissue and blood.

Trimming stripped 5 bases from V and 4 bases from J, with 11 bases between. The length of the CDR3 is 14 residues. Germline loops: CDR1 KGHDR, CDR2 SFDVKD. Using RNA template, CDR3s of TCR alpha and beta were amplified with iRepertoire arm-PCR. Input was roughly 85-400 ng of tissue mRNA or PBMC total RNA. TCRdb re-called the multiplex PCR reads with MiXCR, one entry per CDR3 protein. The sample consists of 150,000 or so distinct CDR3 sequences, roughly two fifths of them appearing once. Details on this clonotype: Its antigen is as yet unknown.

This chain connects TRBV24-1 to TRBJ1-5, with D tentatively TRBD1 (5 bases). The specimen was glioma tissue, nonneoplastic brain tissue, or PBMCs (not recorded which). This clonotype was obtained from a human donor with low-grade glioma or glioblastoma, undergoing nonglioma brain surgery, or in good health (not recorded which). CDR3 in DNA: TGTGCCACCAGTGCGCTGGGGACGAATCAGCCCCAGCATTTT. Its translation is CATSALGTNQPQHF.